Here is one TCR beta chain with its context. The sample originates from a study of control samples from healthy donors and cancer patients. The assay was immunoSEQ multiplex PCR, and TCRdb's table has in-frame clones only and misses some. The sample consists of about 78,000 clones, 70% to 90% of them appearing once. The sample consisted of blood. This receptor was identified in a woman aged 60-75 years in good health.

In DNA, the CDR3 is TGTGCCAGCAGCCCAACAGGCAACACTGAAGCTTTCTTT. This gives the protein CASSPTGNTEAFF. The rearrangement joins TRBV7-8 to TRBJ1-1, with D perhaps TRBD1 (5 bases). The CDR3 runs to 13 residues. The ends were cut back, 5 bases at V and 2 bases at J, with 9 bases in the middle. CDR1 is SGHVS and CDR2 is FQNEAQ in the germline V gene. The full variable domain, with the rest looked up from reference TRBV7-8 and TRBJ1-1, is GAGVSQSPRYKVAKRGQDVALRCDPISGHVSLFWYQQALGQGPEFLTYFQNEAQLDKSGLPSDRFFAERPEGSVSTLKIQRTQQEDSAVYLCASSPTGNTEAFFGQGTRLTVV.